The entry below gives a single T cell receptor (beta chain) sequence along with its context. Using immunoSEQ multiplex PCR, the repertoire was profiled, and TCRdb retains in-frame clones only, with some absent. The sample records about 310,000 clones, approximately 88% being singletons. The sample is drawn from a study of blood T cell repertoires in COVID-19. The TCR was taken from a man aged 55-75 years who had recovered from COVID-19. Sequences were obtained from PBMCs or T cells enriched from blood (not recorded which).

CDR3 in amino acids: CASCDRGSEAFF. The CDR3 bases are TGTGCCAGCTGCGACCGAGGGAGTGAAGCTTTCTTT. V gene TRBV6-5 combines with J gene TRBJ1-1; D call uncertain. The germline V gene encodes CDR1 MNHEY and CDR2 SVGAGI. The CDR3 runs 12 residues. Trimming cost V 8 bases and J 7 bases, with 14 bases left between them.